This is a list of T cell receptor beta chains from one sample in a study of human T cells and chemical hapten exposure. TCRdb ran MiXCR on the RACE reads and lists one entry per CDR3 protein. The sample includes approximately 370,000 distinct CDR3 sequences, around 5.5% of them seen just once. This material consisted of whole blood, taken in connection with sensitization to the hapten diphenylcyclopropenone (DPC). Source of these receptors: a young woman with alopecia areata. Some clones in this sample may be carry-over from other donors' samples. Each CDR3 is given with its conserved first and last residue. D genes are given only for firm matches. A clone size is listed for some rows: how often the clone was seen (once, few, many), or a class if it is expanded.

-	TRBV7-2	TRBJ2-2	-	CASSRKGPWELFF	TGTGCCAGCAGCCGTAAAGGGCCTTGGGAGCTGTTTTTT
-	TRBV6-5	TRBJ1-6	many	CASSYSGLYNSPLHF	TGTGCCAGCAGTTACAGCGGACTCTATAATTCACCCCTCCACTTT
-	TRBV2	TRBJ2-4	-	CASSDWDILAKNIQYF	TGTGCCAGCAGCGACTGGGACATCTTAGCCAAAAACATTCAGTACTTC
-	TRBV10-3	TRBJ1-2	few	CAISGERGGQDGYTF	TGTGCCATCAGTGGGGAAAGAGGGGGGCAGGATGGCTACACCTTC
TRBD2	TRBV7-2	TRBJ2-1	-	CASSPRGGWARNEQFF	TGTGCCAGCAGCCCACGCGGGGGGTGGGCCCGGAATGAGCAGTTCTTC
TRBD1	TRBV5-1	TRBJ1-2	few	CASSWGTGSEGYTF	TGCGCCAGCAGCTGGGGGACAGGGAGTGAGGGCTACACCTTC
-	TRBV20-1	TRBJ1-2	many	CSAPRGGRGYTF	TGCAGTGCTCCGCGAGGGGGGCGCGGCTACACCTTC
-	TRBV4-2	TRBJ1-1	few	CASSQDNKMNTEAFF	TGTGCCAGCAGCCAAGATAACAAGATGAACACTGAAGCTTTCTTT
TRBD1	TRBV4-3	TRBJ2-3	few	CASSRLTGGATDTQYF	TGCGCCAGCAGCCGACTGACAGGGGGCGCGACAGATACGCAGTATTTT
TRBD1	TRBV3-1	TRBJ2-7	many	CASSARDRVDF	TGTGCCAGCAGCGCCCGCGACAGGGTGGACTTC
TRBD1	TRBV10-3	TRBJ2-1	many	CAISEEGQWEQFF	TGTGCCATCAGTGAAGAGGGACAGTGGGAGCAGTTCTTC
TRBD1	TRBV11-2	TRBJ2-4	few	CASSLDPGTVQYF	TGTGCCAGCAGCTTAGACCCCGGGACAGTTCAGTACTTC
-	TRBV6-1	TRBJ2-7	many	CASRGPGTSTYEQYF	TGTGCCAGCAGGGGACCAGGGACATCAACCTACGAGCAGTACTTC
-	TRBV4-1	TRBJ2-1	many	CASSPPRSEQFF	TGCGCCAGCAGCCCCCCGCGAAGTGAGCAGTTCTTC
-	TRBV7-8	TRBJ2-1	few	CASSPGTTGRYNEQFF	TGTGCCAGCTCCCCCGGTACGACCGGGCGATACAATGAGCAGTTCTTC
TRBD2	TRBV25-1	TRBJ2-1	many	CASSEPGTSGGALFF	TGTGCCAGCAGTGAACCCGGGACTAGCGGGGGGGCCCTGTTCTTC
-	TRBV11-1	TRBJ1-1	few	CASSPTPGFKGTEAFF	TGTGCCAGCAGCCCGACCCCAGGTTTTAAAGGTACTGAAGCTTTCTTT
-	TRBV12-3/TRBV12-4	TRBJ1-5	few	CASRALSNQPQHF	TGTGCCAGCAGGGCCTTAAGCAATCAGCCCCAGCATTTT
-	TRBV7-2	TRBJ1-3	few	CASSPSSSGNTIYF	TGTGCCAGCAGCCCGTCCAGCTCTGGAAACACCATATATTTT
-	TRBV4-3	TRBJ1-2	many	CASSQDRVGGYGYTF	TGCGCCAGCAGCCAAGATAGGGTAGGAGGCTATGGCTACACCTTC
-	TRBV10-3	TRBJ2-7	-	CAISDSPYEQYF	TGTGCCATCAGTGATAGCCCCTACGAGCAGTACTTC
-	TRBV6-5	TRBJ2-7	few	CASGRGEDEQYF	TGTGCCAGCGGCAGGGGTGAGGACGAGCAGTACTTC
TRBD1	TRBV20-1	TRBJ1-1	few	CSATGQGGLNTEAFF	TGCAGTGCCACAGGACAGGGGGGACTTAACACTGAAGCTTTCTTT
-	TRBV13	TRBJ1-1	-	CASSLTTFGGTEAFF	TGTGCCAGCAGCCTGACGACCTTTGGGGGCACTGAAGCTTTCTTT
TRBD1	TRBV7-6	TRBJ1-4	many	CASSFRGLGEKLFF	TGTGCCAGCAGCTTCAGGGGGCTAGGGGAAAAACTGTTTTTT
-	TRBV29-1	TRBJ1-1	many	CSGHREAEAFF	TGCAGCGGACACAGGGAGGCTGAAGCTTTCTTT
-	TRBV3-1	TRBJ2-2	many	CASSHSVLNTGELFF	TGTGCCAGCAGCCATAGCGTTCTGAACACCGGGGAGCTGTTTTTT
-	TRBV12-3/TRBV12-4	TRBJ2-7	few	CASSSRGSTSHEQYF	TGTGCCAGCAGCTCGCGGGGCAGCACTTCCCACGAGCAGTACTTC
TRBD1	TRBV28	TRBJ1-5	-	CASSFSDRGPNQPQHF	TGTGCCAGCAGTTTTTCGGACAGGGGGCCCAATCAGCCCCAGCATTTT
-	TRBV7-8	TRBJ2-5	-	CASSLALKTQYF	TGTGCCAGCAGCTTAGCGCTAAAGACCCAGTACTTC
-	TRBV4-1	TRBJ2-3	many	CASSQIVGEGRYTDTQYF	TGCGCCAGCAGCCAGATCGTTGGTGAGGGAAGGTATACAGATACGCAGTATTTT
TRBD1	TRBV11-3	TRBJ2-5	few	CASRRSPTGSKTQYF	TGTGCCAGCCGAAGAAGCCCGACAGGGTCGAAGACCCAGTACTTC
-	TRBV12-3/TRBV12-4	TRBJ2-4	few	CASSFGQGERIQYF	TGTGCCAGCAGTTTTGGGCAGGGAGAACGCATTCAGTACTTC
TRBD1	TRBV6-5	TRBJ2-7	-	CASKVLTGGAYEQYF	TGTGCCAGCAAAGTTCTGACAGGGGGAGCCTACGAGCAGTACTTC
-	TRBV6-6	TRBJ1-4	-	CATYEPSKNEKLFF	TGTGCCACCTACGAACCGAGCAAGAATGAAAAACTGTTTTTT
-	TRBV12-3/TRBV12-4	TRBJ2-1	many	CASSLRQGLRNEQFF	TGTGCCAGCAGTTTACGGCAGGGATTACGGAATGAGCAGTTCTTC
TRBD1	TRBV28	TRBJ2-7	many	CASSPLGTGLNEQYF	TGTGCCAGCAGTCCCCTGGGGACAGGGTTAAACGAGCAGTACTTC
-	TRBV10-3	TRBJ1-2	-	CAISETGTGYTF	TGTGCCATCAGTGAAACTGGTACGGGCTACACCTTC
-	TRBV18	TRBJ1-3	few	CASSAARGNTIYF	TGTGCCAGCTCGGCGGCACGGGGAAACACCATATATTTT
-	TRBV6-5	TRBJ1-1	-	CASSWEGETEAFF	TGTGCCAGCAGCTGGGAGGGGGAGACTGAAGCTTTCTTT
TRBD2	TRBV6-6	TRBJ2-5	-	CASRMGLAGLETQYF	TGTGCCAGCAGGATGGGACTAGCGGGGCTAGAGACCCAGTACTTC
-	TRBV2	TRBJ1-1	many	CARGLWGVRTEAFF	TGTGCCAGGGGCCTTTGGGGGGTAAGAACTGAAGCTTTCTTT